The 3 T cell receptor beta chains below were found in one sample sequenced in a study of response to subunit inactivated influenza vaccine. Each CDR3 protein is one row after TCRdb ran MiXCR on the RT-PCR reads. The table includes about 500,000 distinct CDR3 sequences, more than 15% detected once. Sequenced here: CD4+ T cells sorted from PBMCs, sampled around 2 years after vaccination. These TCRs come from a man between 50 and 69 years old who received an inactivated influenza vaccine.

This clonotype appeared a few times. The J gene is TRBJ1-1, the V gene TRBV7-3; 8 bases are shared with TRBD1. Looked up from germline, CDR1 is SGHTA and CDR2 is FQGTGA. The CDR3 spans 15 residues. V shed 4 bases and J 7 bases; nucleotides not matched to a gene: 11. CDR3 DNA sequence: TGTGCCAGCAGCTCCGTCCCGGGACAGGCGAGTGAAGCTTTCTTT. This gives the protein CASSSVPGQASEAFF. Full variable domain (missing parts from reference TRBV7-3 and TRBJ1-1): GAGVSQTPSNKVTEKGKYVELRCDPISGHTALYWYRQSLGQGPEFLIYFQGTGAADDSGLPNDRFFAVRPEGSVSTLKIQRTERGDSAVYLCASSSVPGQASEAFFGQGTRLTVV.

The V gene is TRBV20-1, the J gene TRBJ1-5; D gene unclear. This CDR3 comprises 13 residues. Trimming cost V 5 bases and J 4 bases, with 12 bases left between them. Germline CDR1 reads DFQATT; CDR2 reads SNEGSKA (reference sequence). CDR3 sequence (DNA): TGCAGTGCTGGACGGATGGGGAATCAGCCCCAGCATTTT. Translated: CSAGRMGNQPQHF.

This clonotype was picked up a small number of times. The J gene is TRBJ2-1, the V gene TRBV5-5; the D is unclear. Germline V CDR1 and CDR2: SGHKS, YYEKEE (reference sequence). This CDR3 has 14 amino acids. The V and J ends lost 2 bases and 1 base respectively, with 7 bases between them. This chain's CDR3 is CASSFIISYNEQFF. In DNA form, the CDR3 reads TGTGCCAGCAGCTTCATAATATCCTACAATGAGCAGTTCTTC.